The rows below give T cell receptor beta chains drawn from one sample of a study of identical twins. TCRdb re-called the 5' RACE reads with MiXCR, one entry per CDR3 protein. This sample carries about 460,000 distinct CDR3 sequences, 12% to 15% of them seen once, and the ten largest clones take approximately 0.52%. This sample also belongs to another study, concerning yellow fever vaccine responses in identical twins.

Sequenced material: CD4+ T cells sorted from blood. These receptors originate from a woman between 18 and 30 years old in good health. CDR3s include the opening cysteine and the closing phenylalanine or tryptophan. Each record gives: J gene, V gene, clone size, D gene, CDR3 protein, CDR3 DNA. D genes are given only for firm matches. Clone size appears in some rows only: once, few, many, or a class for an expanded clone.

TRBJ2-7	TRBV10-3	few	NA	CAISDLGPVEQYF	TGTGCCATCAGTGACCTCGGACCCGTCGAGCAGTACTTC
TRBJ2-7	TRBV6-2/TRBV6-3	few	NA	CASTDPYSYEQYF	TGTGCCAGCACGGACCCTTACTCCTACGAGCAGTACTTC
TRBJ2-1	TRBV29-1	many	TRBD1	CSGGDRVDNEQFF	TGCAGCGGCGGAGACAGGGTAGACAATGAGCAGTTCTTC
TRBJ2-1	TRBV7-2	NA	NA	CASSLAGAPREQFF	TGTGCCAGCAGCTTAGCGGGGGCCCCTCGGGAGCAGTTCTTC
TRBJ2-1	TRBV6-5	few	TRBD2	CASSSATSGSYGEQFF	TGTGCCAGCAGTTCCGCGACTAGCGGGAGCTACGGTGAGCAGTTCTTC
TRBJ1-3	TRBV6-4	few	NA	CASSPDIGTNTIYF	TGTGCCAGCAGCCCGGACATCGGGACAAACACCATATATTTT
TRBJ2-2	TRBV3-1	NA	NA	CASSQGAGNTGELFF	TGTGCCAGCAGCCAAGGCGCGGGGAACACCGGGGAGCTGTTTTTT
TRBJ2-7	TRBV6-5	NA	TRBD1	CASSYGQGSREQYF	TGTGCCAGCAGTTATGGACAGGGGTCTAGGGAGCAGTACTTC
TRBJ2-2	TRBV6-2/TRBV6-3	NA	TRBD2	CASSGLGGTGELFF	TGTGCCAGCAGCGGACTAGGAGGGACCGGGGAGCTGTTTTTT
TRBJ2-1	TRBV5-1	NA	NA	CASSLGSGESNEQFF	TGCGCCAGCAGCTTGGGCAGCGGAGAAAGCAATGAGCAGTTCTTC
TRBJ2-1	TRBV10-3	many	NA	CAISDPAAPYNEQFF	TGTGCCATCAGTGATCCAGCGGCCCCCTACAATGAGCAGTTCTTC
TRBJ2-7	TRBV7-2	few	NA	CASSLAETGEQYF	TGTGCCAGCAGCTTAGCAGAGACAGGAGAGCAGTACTTC
TRBJ2-5	TRBV7-2	many	NA	CASSLMKETQYF	TGTGCCAGCAGCTTAATGAAAGAGACCCAGTACTTC
TRBJ2-2	TRBV3-1	NA	NA	CASSQDRSFRSPGELFF	TGTGCCAGCAGCCAAGATCGCAGTTTTCGGTCTCCGGGGGAGCTGTTTTTT
TRBJ2-5	TRBV7-7	NA	NA	CAIRQETQYF	TGTGCTATCCGTCAAGAGACCCAGTACTTC
TRBJ2-3	TRBV4-2	few	NA	CASSQVGGGSVDTQYF	TGTGCCAGCAGCCAAGTGGGAGGCGGGTCCGTGGATACGCAGTATTTT
TRBJ2-2	TRBV29-1	few	NA	CSVASGGSGELFF	TGCAGCGTTGCGTCTGGGGGCAGCGGGGAGCTGTTTTTT
TRBJ2-2	TRBV20-1	few	TRBD1	CSAEDRGRNGELFF	TGCAGTGCCGAGGACAGGGGGCGGAACGGGGAGCTGTTTTTT
TRBJ1-5	TRBV6-1	many	NA	CASSEQGNQPQHF	TGTGCCAGCAGTGAACAGGGCAATCAGCCCCAGCATTTT
TRBJ2-5	TRBV5-1	NA	NA	CASSLAGPEETQYF	TGCGCCAGCAGCTTGGCCGGGCCTGAGGAGACCCAGTACTTC
TRBJ2-7	TRBV27	NA	NA	CASSLKSYSYEQYF	TGTGCCAGCAGTTTAAAGTCCTACTCCTACGAGCAGTACTTC